This is a list of T cell receptor beta chains from one sample in a study of a mutant IDH1 vaccine in newly diagnosed glioma. The antigens of these receptors remain unknown. Clones were sequenced by immunoSEQ multiplex PCR, and TCRdb holds only the in-frame ones, with some missing. Of about 28,000 clones listed, 75% to 90% are singletons. The sample here was peripheral blood mononuclear cells (PBMCs), taken from a glioma patient whose treatment included an IDH1 peptide vaccine. These receptors were taken from a woman in her thirties or forties with glioma. Some clones in this sample may be carry-over from other donors' samples. CDR3s include the opening cysteine and the closing phenylalanine or tryptophan. A D gene is named only where the DNA matches it firmly. Where a row states a size, it is once, few, many or the class of an expanded clone; other rows omit it.

J gene | clone size | V gene | D gene | CDR3 DNA | CDR3 protein
TRBJ2-7 | NA | TRBV10-2 | TRBD1 | TGCGCCAGCAGGGAGACAGGGTCGGACGAGCAGTACTTC | CASRETGSDEQYF
TRBJ2-3 | NA | TRBV7-3 | NA | TGTGCCAGCAGCCTCGGGACGAATGCGGATACGCAGTATTTT | CASSLGTNADTQYF
TRBJ1-2 | NA | TRBV4-3 | NA | TGCGCCAGCAGCCAAGACCCCGGAGGGGCGGGTGGCTACACCTTC | CASSQDPGGAGGYTF
TRBJ2-6 | few | TRBV4-1 | NA | TGCGCCAGCAGCCAAGTCAATCTAGGCTTTGGGGCCAACGTCCTGACTTTC | CASSQVNLGFGANVLTF
TRBJ2-7 | NA | TRBV4-3 | TRBD1 | TGCGCCAGCAGCCAAGAGGTGACAGGGTCGCCCTACGAGCAGTACTTC | CASSQEVTGSPYEQYF
TRBJ1-2 | NA | TRBV7-2 | NA | TGTGCCAGCAGCCGAACACTTGGACGCAAAGATGGCTACACCTTC | CASSRTLGRKDGYTF
TRBJ1-2 | NA | TRBV5-1 | NA | TGCGCCAGCAGCTTGGGGGCGGGAAACTATGGCTACACCTTC | CASSLGAGNYGYTF
TRBJ1-4 | few | TRBV11-2 | TRBD1 | TGTGCCAGCAGCCTTATTGGGACAGGAGAAAAACTGTTTTTT | CASSLIGTGEKLFF
TRBJ2-5 | NA | TRBV7-9 | NA | TGTGCCAGCAGATTGGGCGCTTCCCAAGAGACCCAGTACTTC | CASRLGASQETQYF
TRBJ2-5 | NA | TRBV2 | NA | TGTGCCAGCGTTGAGGAGGAGACCCAGTACTTC | CASVEEETQYF
TRBJ2-1 | NA | TRBV6-5 | NA | TGTGCCAGCAGCAGGGGACCCTACAATGAGCAGTTCTTC | CASSRGPYNEQFF
TRBJ2-1 | once | TRBV9 | TRBD2 | TGTGCCAGCAGCGTTAGCGGGAGCTCCTACAATGAGCAGTTCTTC | CASSVSGSSYNEQFF
TRBJ2-5 | NA | TRBV11-1 | NA | TGTGCCAGCAGTAGGACAGGCCGGGAGCAGTACTTC | CASSRTGREQYF
TRBJ1-2 | NA | TRBV27 | NA | TGTGCCAGCAGTTTAAGGCTAGCTAACTATGGCTACACCTTC | CASSLRLANYGYTF
TRBJ2-2 | NA | TRBV7-9 | NA | TGTGCCAGCACAAGAATGGTATCCCCGAACACCGGGGAGCTGTTTTTT | CASTRMVSPNTGELFF
TRBJ2-7 | NA | TRBV2 | NA | TGTGCCAGCAGTAGAAACCGCTACGAGCAGTACTTC | CASSRNRYEQYF
TRBJ2-3 | few | TRBV9 | NA | TGTGCCAGCAGCCCATCCCAGAGTACTAGCACAGATACGCAGTATTTT | CASSPSQSTSTDTQYF